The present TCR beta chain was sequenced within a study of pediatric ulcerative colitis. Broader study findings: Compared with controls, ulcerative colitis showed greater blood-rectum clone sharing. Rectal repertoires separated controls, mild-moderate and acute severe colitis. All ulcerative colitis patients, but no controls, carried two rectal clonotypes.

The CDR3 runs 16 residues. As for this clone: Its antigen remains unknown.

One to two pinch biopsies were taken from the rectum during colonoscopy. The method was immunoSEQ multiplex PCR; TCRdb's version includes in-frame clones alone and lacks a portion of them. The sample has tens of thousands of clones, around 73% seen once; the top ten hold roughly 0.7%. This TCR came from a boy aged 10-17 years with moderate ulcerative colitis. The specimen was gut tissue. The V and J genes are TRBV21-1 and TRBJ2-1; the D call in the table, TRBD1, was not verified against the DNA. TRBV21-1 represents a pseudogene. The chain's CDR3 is CASSKASADRGNRQFF. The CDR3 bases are TGTGCCAGCAGCAAAGCGAGTGCGGACAGAGGGAACCGGCAGTTCTTC.